This note documents a single T cell receptor (beta chain) sequence. The antigen remains unidentified. This sample was included in a study of cytomegalovirus exposure and HLA in healthy donors. General observations from the study: Among donors in an Asian-associated ancestry cluster, a later analysis reportedly found fewer N-insertions than the roughly 650-donor mean.

Primers for the PCR totalled 60 Vbeta and 13 Jbeta. TCRdb keeps only in-frame clones here, not all; method: immunoSEQ multiplex PCR. This table holds 120,000 or so clones, about three quarters found once. The source is a man in his 60s in good health and CMV-seropositive. Material: PBMCs.

The CDR3: CASSVGDSLNYGYTF. The CDR3, as DNA: TGTGCCAGCAGCGTAGGGGACAGCCTTAACTATGGCTACACCTTC. The J gene is TRBJ1-2, the V gene TRBV9; 7 bases are a match to TRBD1. V trimming: 0 bases; J trimming: 1 base; junction bases outside the gene matches: 3. The length of the CDR3 is 15 residues. Germline V gene data show CDR1 as SGDLS and CDR2 as YYNGEE.